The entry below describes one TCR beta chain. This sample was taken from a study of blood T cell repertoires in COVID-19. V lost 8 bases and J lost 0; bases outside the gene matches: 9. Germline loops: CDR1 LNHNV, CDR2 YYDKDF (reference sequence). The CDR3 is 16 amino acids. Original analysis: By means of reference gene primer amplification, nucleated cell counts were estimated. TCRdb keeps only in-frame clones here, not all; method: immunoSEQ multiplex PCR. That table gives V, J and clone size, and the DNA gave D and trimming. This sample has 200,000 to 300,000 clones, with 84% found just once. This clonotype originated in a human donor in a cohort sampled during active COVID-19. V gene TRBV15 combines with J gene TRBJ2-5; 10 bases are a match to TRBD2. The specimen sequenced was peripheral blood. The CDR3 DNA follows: TGTGCCACCCAGTTAAGAACTAGCGGGAACCAAGAGACCCAGTACTTC. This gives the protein CATQLRTSGNQETQYF.